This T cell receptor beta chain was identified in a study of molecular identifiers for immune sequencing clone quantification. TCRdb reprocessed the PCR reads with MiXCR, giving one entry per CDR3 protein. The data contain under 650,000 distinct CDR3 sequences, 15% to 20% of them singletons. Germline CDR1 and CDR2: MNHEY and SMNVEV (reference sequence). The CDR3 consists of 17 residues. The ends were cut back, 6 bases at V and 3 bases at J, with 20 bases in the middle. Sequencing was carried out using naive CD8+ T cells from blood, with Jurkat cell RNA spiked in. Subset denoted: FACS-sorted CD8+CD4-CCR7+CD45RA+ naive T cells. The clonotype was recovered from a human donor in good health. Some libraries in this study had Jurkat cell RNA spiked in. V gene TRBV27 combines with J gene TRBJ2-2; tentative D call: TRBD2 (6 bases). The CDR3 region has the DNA TGTGCCAGCAGCTCGGGTACGGGGGAGTCATACACCGGGGAGCTGTTTTTT. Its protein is CASSSGTGESYTGELFF.